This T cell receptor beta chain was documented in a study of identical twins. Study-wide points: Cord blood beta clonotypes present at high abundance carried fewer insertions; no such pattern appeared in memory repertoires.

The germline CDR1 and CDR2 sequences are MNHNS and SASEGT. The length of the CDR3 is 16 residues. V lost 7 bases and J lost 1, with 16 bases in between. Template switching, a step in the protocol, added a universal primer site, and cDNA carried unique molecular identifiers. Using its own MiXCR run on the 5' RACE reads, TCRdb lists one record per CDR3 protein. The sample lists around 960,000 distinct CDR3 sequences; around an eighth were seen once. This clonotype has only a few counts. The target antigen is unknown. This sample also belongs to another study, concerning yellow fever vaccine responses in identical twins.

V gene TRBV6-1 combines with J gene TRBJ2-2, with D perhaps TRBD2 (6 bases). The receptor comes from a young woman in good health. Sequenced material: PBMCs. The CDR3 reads CASTSFSRENTGELFF. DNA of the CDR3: TGTGCCAGCACCTCCTTTTCGCGGGAGAACACCGGGGAGCTGTTTTTT.